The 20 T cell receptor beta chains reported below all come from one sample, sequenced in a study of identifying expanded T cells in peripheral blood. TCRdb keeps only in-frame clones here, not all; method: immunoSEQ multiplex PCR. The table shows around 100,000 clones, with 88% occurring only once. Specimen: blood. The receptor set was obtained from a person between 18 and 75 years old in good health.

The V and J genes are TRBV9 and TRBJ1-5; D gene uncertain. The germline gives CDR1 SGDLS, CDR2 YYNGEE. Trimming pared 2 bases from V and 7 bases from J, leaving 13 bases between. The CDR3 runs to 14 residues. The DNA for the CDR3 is TGTGCCAGCAGCGTCGGAAACCCGGACCAGCCCCAGCATTTT. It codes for CASSVGNPDQPQHF. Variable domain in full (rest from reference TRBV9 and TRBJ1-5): DSGVTQTPKHLITATGQRVTLRCSPRSGDLSVYWYQQSLDQGLQFLIQYYNGEERAKGNILERFSAQQFPDLHSELNLSSLELGDSALYFCASSVGNPDQPQHFGDGTRLSIL.

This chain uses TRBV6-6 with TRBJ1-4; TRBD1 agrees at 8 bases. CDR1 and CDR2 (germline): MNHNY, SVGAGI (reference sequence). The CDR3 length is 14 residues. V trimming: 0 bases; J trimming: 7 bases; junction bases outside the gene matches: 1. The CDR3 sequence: CASSYSTGAEKLFF. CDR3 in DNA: TGTGCCAGCAGTTACTCGACAGGGGCTGAAAAACTGTTTTTT.

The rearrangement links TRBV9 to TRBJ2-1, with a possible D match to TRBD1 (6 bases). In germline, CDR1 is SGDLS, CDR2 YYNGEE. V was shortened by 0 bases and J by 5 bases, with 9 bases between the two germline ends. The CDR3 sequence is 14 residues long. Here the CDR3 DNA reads TGTGCCAGCAGCGTAGCACAGGGCCACAATGAGCAGTTCTTC. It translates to CASSVAQGHNEQFF.

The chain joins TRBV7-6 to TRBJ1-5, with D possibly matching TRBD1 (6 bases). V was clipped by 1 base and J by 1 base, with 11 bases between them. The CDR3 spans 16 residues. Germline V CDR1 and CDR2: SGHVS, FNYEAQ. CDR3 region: CASSLGPTGSNQPQHF. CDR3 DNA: TGTGCCAGCAGCTTAGGCCCAACAGGGAGCAATCAGCCCCAGCATTTT.

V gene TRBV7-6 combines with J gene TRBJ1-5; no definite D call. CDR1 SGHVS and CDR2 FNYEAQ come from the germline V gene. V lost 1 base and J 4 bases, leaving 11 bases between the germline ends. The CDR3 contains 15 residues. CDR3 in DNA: TGTGCCAGCAGCTTAGGGGCTAAGGCGAATCAGCCCCAGCATTTT. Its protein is CASSLGAKANQPQHF.

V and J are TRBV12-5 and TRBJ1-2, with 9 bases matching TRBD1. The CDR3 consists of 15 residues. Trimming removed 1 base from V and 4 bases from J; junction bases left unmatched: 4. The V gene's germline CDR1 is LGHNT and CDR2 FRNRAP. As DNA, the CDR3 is TGTGCTAGTGGTTTGGCCGGGACAGGGCCCTATGGCTACACCTTC. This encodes CASGLAGTGPYGYTF. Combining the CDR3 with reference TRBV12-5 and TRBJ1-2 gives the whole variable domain DARVTQTPRHKVTEMGQEVTMRCQPILGHNTVFWYRQTMMQGLELLAYFRNRAPLDDSGMPKDRFSAEMPDATLATLKIQPSEPRDSAVYFCASGLAGTGPYGYTFGSGTRLTVV.

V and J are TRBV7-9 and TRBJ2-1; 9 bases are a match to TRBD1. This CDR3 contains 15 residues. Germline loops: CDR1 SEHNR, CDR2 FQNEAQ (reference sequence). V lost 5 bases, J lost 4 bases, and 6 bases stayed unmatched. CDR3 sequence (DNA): TGTGCCAGCAGCGGGGCCGGGACAGGGTACAATGAGCAGTTCTTC. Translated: CASSGAGTGYNEQFF.

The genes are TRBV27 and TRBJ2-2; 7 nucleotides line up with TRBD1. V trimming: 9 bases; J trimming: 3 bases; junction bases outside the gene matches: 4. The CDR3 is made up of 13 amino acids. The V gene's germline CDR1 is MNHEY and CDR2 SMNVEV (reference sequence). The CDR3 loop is CASRQGHTGELFF. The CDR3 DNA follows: TGTGCCAGTCGACAGGGTCACACCGGGGAGCTGTTTTTT.

CDR3 region: CASSLGGTSRYEQYF. The CDR3 DNA sequence: TGTGCCAGCAGTTTAGGGGGGACTAGTAGATACGAGCAGTACTTC. The J gene is TRBJ2-7, the V gene TRBV27; TRBD2 agrees at 8 bases. In germline, CDR1 is MNHEY, CDR2 SMNVEV (reference sequence). V shed 2 bases, J shed 4 bases, and the junction held 7 bases outside the gene matches. This CDR3 is built from 15 residues.

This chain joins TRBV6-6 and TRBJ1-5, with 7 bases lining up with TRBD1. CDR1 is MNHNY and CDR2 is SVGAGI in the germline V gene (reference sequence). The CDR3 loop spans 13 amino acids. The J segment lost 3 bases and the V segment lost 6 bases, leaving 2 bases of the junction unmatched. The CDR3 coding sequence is TGTGCCAGCAGGGGGACAGACAATCAGCCCCAGCATTTT. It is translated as CASRGTDNQPQHF.

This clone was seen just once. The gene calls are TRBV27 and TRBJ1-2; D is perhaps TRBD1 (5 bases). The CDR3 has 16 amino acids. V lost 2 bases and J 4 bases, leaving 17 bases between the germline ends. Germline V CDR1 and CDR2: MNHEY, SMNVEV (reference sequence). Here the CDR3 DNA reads TGTGCCAGCAGTTTAGGCAGGGATATAAACTTCTATGGCTACACCTTC. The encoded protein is CASSLGRDINFYGYTF.

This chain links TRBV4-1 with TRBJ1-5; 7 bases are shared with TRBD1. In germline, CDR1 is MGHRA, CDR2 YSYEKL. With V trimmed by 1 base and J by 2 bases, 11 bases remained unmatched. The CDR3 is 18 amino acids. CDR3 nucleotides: TGCGCCAGCAGCCAAGGGCAGGGGGGCGAAGTCCGCAATCAGCCCCAGCATTTT. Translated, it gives CASSQGQGGEVRNQPQHF.

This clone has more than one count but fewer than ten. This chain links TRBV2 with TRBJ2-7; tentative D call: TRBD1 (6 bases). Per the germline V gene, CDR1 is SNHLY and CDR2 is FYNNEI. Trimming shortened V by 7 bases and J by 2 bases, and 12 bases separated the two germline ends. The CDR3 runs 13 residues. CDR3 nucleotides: TGTGCCAGCACCCCCCAGGGGACCTACGAGCAGTACTTC. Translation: CASTPQGTYEQYF.

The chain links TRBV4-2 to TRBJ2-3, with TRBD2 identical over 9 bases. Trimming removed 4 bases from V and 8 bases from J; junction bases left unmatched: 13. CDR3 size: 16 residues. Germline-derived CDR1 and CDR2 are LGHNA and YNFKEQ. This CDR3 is CASSPEVSGGMSTQYF. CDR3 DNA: TGTGCCAGCAGCCCGGAGGTTAGCGGGGGTATGAGTACGCAGTATTTT.

CDR3 amino acids: CASSRISNQPQHF. The CDR3 DNA sequence: TGTGCCAGCAGCCGGATCAGCAATCAGCCCCAGCATTTT. V and J are TRBV6-1 and TRBJ1-5; D gene ambiguous. The V end lost 6 bases, the J end lost 1 base, and 7 bases lay between the germline ends. The CDR3 extends over 13 amino acids. Per germline, CDR1 MNHNS and CDR2 SASEGT.

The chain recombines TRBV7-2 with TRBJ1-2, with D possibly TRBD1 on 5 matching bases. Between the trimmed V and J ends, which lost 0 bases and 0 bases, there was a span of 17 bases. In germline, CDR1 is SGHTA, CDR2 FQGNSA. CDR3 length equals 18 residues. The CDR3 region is CASSLADGYGGSNYGYTF. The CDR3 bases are TGTGCCAGCAGCTTAGCTGACGGGTATGGGGGATCTAACTATGGCTACACCTTC. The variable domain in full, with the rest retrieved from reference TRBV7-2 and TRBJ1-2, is GAGVSQSPSNKVTEKGKDVELRCDPISGHTALYWYRQSLGQGLEFLIYFQGNSAPDKSGLPSDRFSAERTGGSVSTLTIQRTQQEDSAVYLCASSLADGYGGSNYGYTFGSGTRLTVV.

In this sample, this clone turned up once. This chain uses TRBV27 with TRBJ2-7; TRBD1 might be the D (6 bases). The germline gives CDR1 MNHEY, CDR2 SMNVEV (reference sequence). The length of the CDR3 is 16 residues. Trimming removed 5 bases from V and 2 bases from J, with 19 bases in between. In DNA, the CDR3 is TGTGCCAGCAGTGCCCAAGGCCGGCAGGGGACCTACGAGCAGTACTTC. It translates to CASSAQGRQGTYEQYF.

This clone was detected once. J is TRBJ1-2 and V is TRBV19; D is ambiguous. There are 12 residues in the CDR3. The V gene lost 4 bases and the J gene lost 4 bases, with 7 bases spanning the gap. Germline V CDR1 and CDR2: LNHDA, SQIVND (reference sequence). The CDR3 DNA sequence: TGTGCCAGTAGTAAGGAGGGCTATGGCTACACCTTC. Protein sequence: CASSKEGYGYTF.

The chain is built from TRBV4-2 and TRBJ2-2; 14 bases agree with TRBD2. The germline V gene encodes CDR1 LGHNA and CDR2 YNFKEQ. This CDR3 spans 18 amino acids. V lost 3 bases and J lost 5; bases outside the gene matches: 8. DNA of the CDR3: TGTGCCAGCAGCCAGGACCCGGGACTAGCGGGAGCTACCGGGGAGCTGTTTTTT. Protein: CASSQDPGLAGATGELFF.

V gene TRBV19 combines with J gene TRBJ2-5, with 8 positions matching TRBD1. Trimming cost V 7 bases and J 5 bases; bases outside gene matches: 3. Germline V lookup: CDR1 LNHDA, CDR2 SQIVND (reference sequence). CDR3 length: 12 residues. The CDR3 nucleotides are TGTGCCAGTATTGACAGGGGTGAGACCCAGTACTTC. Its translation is CASIDRGETQYF.